Presented here are 20 T cell receptor beta chains from one specimen sequenced in a study of spatial heterogeneity in lung cancer. These TCRs are of unknown antigen specificity. TCRdb analysed the 5' RACE reads with MiXCR anew, one entry per CDR3 protein. Here the sample spans 5,500 to 7,500 distinct CDR3 sequences, more than 13% being singletons. Study outcomes and limitations: It was found that expanded intratumoral alpha and beta TCR counts tracked tumor mutation counts.

Time point of the sample: sample taken at primary tumor resection. Sequenced material: lung tumor tissue, taken at surgery. Receptor source: a male donor with early-stage non-small cell lung cancer.

Regarding this clonotype: This beta chain is an off-target read within a library intended for alpha chains, so its frequency means little. The chain is built from TRBV18 and TRBJ2-7, with 8 bases lining up with TRBD1. Per the germline V gene, CDR1 is KGHSH and CDR2 is LQKENI. This CDR3 contains 15 residues. Trimming at V came to 3 bases and at J to 0 bases, leaving 4 bases not matched to a gene. CDR3 region: CASSPGTGSSYEQYF. The CDR3, as DNA: TGTGCCAGCTCACCCGGGACAGGCAGCTCCTACGAGCAGTACTTC.

This clonotype was seen repeatedly, ten times or more. In a library made to pick up alpha chains, this beta chain is a stray read with a size that means little. This rearrangement joins TRBV10-2 to TRBJ2-2, with 7 positions matching TRBD2. CDR3 length: 17 residues. Germline loops: CDR1 WSHSY, CDR2 SAAADI. The trim removed 4 bases at V and 3 bases at J, leaving 11 bases unmatched. The CDR3 spells CASSAPERDPYTGELFF. The CDR3 DNA follows: TGCGCCAGCAGTGCGCCGGAGCGGGACCCTTACACCGGGGAGCTGTTTTTT.

This clonotype was detected many times. Within a library made for alpha chains, this beta chain is off target, and its count is uninformative. The rearrangement joins TRBV18 to TRBJ2-2, with unresolved D. Deletions cut 2 bases from V and 5 bases from J, with 9 bases between. In germline, CDR1 is KGHSH, CDR2 LQKENI. The CDR3 extends over 14 amino acids. The CDR3 is CASSPKLTTGELFF. DNA for the CDR3: TGTGCCAGCTCACCAAAGTTGACTACCGGGGAGCTGTTTTTT.

As regards this clonotype: As an off-target read in a library built for alpha chains, this beta chain has a frequency of little significance. The gene calls are TRBV4-2 and TRBJ1-2, with D hard to call. The germline V gene has CDR1 LGHNA and CDR2 YNFKEQ. Deletions cut 0 bases from V and 4 bases from J, with 6 bases between. This CDR3 spans 13 amino acids. Here the CDR3 DNA reads TGTGCCAGCAGCCAAGAACAAACCTATGGCTACACCTTC. Amino acids: CASSQEQTYGYTF.

This clonotype has a count of ten or more. This beta chain is an off-target read within a library intended for alpha chains, so its frequency means little. The chain combines TRBV29-1 with TRBJ1-1, with D perhaps TRBD1 (6 bases). The V end was cut by 6 bases, the J end by 0 bases, with 11 bases between. The CDR3 runs to 13 residues. The germline gives CDR1 SQVTM, CDR2 ANQGSEA. CDR3 DNA: TGCAGCGTGGGGGGACAATTGAACACTGAAGCTTTCTTT. Encoded protein: CSVGGQLNTEAFF.

As concerns this clonotype: This beta chain is a stray sequence in a library constructed for alpha chains; its clone size is not meaningful. The chain uses TRBV24-1 and TRBJ2-3; D uncertain. The CDR3 runs to 12 residues. With 6 bases removed from V and 6 bases from J, the gap between germline ends came to 9 bases. Germline CDR1 is KGHDR and CDR2 is SFDVKD. The CDR3: CATSRSLDTQYF. CDR3 nucleotide sequence: TGTGCCACCAGTCGTTCTTTGGATACGCAGTATTTT.

Concerning this clonotype: This beta chain is an unintended read in a library built for alpha chains; its size means little. V gene TRBV28 combines with J gene TRBJ2-7; 9 nucleotides match TRBD2. CDR1 and CDR2 from the germline V gene are MDHEN and SYDVKM. J was trimmed by 10 bases and V by 8 bases; bases with no gene match: 6. The CDR3 loop spans 11 amino acids. The CDR3 sequence is CASQRGVEQYF. The CDR3 DNA is TGTGCCAGCCAGCGGGGGGTTGAACAGTACTTC.

Regarding this clonotype: As an off-target read in a library built for alpha chains, this beta chain has a frequency of little significance. The rearrangement uses TRBV20-1 and TRBJ2-1; TRBD1 matches 8 bases. CDR3 length: 14 residues. After removal of 2 bases from V and 6 bases from J, the junction contained 6 bases not matched to a gene. The germline gives CDR1 DFQATT, CDR2 SNEGSKA (reference sequence). This CDR3 is CSARRGQVANEQFF. The CDR3, as DNA: TGCAGTGCTAGAAGGGGACAGGTGGCCAATGAGCAGTTCTTC.

This clonotype was observed many times. The size of this beta chain means little, since it is a stray read in a library made for alpha chains. The chain is built from TRBV4-2 and TRBJ1-1, with unresolved D. The ends were cut back, 2 bases at V and 4 bases at J, with 17 bases in the middle. The CDR3 has 16 residues. Germline CDR1 is LGHNA and CDR2 is YNFKEQ. Here the CDR3 DNA reads TGTGCCAGCAGCCAACCTTGGAGTGGGGTGGGCACTGAAGCTTTCTTT. Translating it yields CASSQPWSGVGTEAFF.

This clonotype has a count of ten or more. This beta chain is off target for a library built for alpha chains, so its abundance means little. The chain couples TRBV18 to TRBJ2-2; tentatively, D is TRBD2 (6 bases). Per the germline V gene, CDR1 is KGHSH and CDR2 is LQKENI. The CDR3 extends over 15 amino acids. V was pared by 0 bases and J by 1 base, with 6 bases between. The CDR3 here is CASSPPGGNTGELFF. The CDR3 DNA reads as TGTGCCAGCTCACCACCGGGGGGGAACACCGGGGAGCTGTTTTTT. Together with reference TRBV18 and TRBJ2-2, the CDR3 gives the full variable domain: NAGVMQNPRHLVRRRGQEARLRCSPMKGHSHVYWYRQLPEEGLKFMVYLQKENIIDESGMPKERFSAEFPKEGPSILRIQQVVRGDSAAYFCASSPPGGNTGELFFGEGSRLTVL.

This clonotype has at least ten counts. Little can be read into the size of this beta chain, an off-target read in a library designed for alpha chains. The rearrangement joins TRBV27 to TRBJ2-7; D uncertain. The CDR3 spans 15 residues. The germline V and J ends were trimmed by 0 bases and 3 bases, with 12 bases remaining between them. Germline loops: CDR1 MNHEY, CDR2 SMNVEV (reference sequence). DNA of the CDR3: TGTGCCAGCAGTTTATCACGATCTTTGGACTACGAGCAGTACTTC. Translating it yields CASSLSRSLDYEQYF.

This clonotype is medium-sized by share. This beta chain turned up in a library designed for alpha chains; as an off-target read, its abundance says little. The chain combines TRBV20-1 with TRBJ1-2; D gene uncertain. The V gene lost 6 bases and the J gene lost 5 bases, with 10 bases spanning the gap. The CDR3 loop spans 11 amino acids. CDR1 DFQATT and CDR2 SNEGSKA come from the germline V gene (reference sequence). CDR3 sequence: CSALLLYGYTF. CDR3 in DNA: TGCAGTGCCCTACTCCTATATGGCTACACCTTC.

This clonotype was found many times. The library was prepared for alpha chains; this beta chain is a stray read, so its frequency means little. The V call is TRBV15, the J call TRBJ2-1; 8 positions match TRBD2. CDR3 length: 17 residues. V lost 3 bases to trimming and J lost 4 bases; unmatched junction nucleotides: 11. Germline CDR1 reads LNHNV; CDR2 reads YYDKDF (reference sequence). CDR3 DNA: TGTGCCACCAGCAGGACCTCCGGACTAGCACTGTACAATGAGCAGTTCTTC. Encoded protein: CATSRTSGLALYNEQFF.

This clonotype is categorized as medium-sized. This beta chain came through as a stray read in a library set up for alpha chains, and its size says little. The V call is TRBV7-9, the J call TRBJ2-2; D gene ambiguous. Germline-derived CDR1 and CDR2 are SEHNR and FQNEAQ (reference sequence). CDR3 length equals 12 residues. Trimming stripped 2 bases from V and 3 bases from J, with 1 base between. The CDR3 DNA follows: TGTGCCAGCAGCTTATACACCGGGGAGCTGTTTTTT. It yields the protein CASSLYTGELFF. Filled out from reference TRBV7-9 and TRBJ2-2, the complete variable domain reads DTGVSQNPRHKITKRGQNVTFRCDPISEHNRLYWYRQTLGQGPEFLTYFQNEAQLEKSRLLSDRFSAERPKGSFSTLEIQRTEQGDSAMYLCASSLYTGELFFGEGSRLTVL.

This clonotype has only a few counts. Because the library targeted alpha chains, this beta chain is an off-target read whose size means little. This chain uses TRBV10-1 with TRBJ2-7; 7 nucleotides line up with TRBD1. Losses at the gene ends were 4 bases for V and 7 bases for J; bases not matched to a gene: 13. The CDR3 is made up of 15 amino acids. Germline V gene sequence: CDR1 WNHNN, CDR2 SYGVQD (reference sequence). The CDR3 sequence: CASSASGTAQGEQYF. In DNA, the CDR3 is TGCGCCAGCAGTGCATCCGGGACAGCCCAAGGAGAGCAGTACTTC.

With regard to this clonotype: The library was built for alpha chains, so this beta chain is an off-target read and its size means little. The chain has TRBV18 and TRBJ2-7; D is undetermined. Germline values: CDR1 KGHSH, CDR2 LQKENI. Trimming took 3 bases from V and 5 from J, leaving 14 bases between them. The CDR3 is 14 residues long. In DNA, the CDR3 is TGTGCCAGCTCACCGATTCCCCGAGGCCACGAGCAGTACTTC. Its protein product is CASSPIPRGHEQYF.

This clonotype was observed at least ten times. This beta chain is a stray sequence in a library constructed for alpha chains; its clone size is not meaningful. This chain joins TRBV2 and TRBJ2-5; D is perhaps TRBD1 (6 bases). The germline gives CDR1 SNHLY, CDR2 FYNNEI. The CDR3 runs 12 residues. V dropped 8 bases and J dropped 10 bases, with 17 bases sitting between them. In DNA, the CDR3 is TGTGCCAGCTTTGGGAGTACAGGGTACCAGTACTTC. This encodes CASFGSTGYQYF. Full variable domain (remainder filled in from reference TRBV2 and TRBJ2-5): EPEVTQTPSHQVTQMGQEVILRCVPISNHLYFYWYRQILGQKVEFLVSFYNNEISEKSEIFDDQFSVERPDGSNFTLKIRSTKLEDSAMYFCASFGSTGYQYFGPGTRLLVL.

With regard to this clonotype: The size of this beta chain means little, since it is a stray read in a library made for alpha chains. This chain connects TRBV5-4 to TRBJ2-7; TRBD2 agrees at 9 bases. V trimming: 2 bases; J trimming: 2 bases; junction bases outside the gene matches: 5. Germline values: CDR1 SGHNT, CDR2 YYREEE (reference sequence). The CDR3 is 15 residues long. The CDR3 loop reads CASSLRASGAYEQYF. The CDR3 coding sequence is TGTGCCAGCAGCTTAAGGGCTAGCGGGGCCTACGAGCAGTACTTC.

This clonotype is classed as large (0.1 to 1%). Found in a library prepared for alpha chains, this beta chain is an off-target read, and its abundance has little meaning. This sequence joins TRBV29-1 and TRBJ2-3, with 14 positions matching TRBD2. With V trimmed by 7 bases and J by 3 bases, 6 bases remained unmatched. The CDR3 length is 15 residues. The germline CDR1 and CDR2 sequences are SQVTM and ANQGSEA. In DNA form, the CDR3 reads TGCAGCGCCCCGGGACTAGCGGGAGAGACAGATACGCAGTATTTT. This gives the protein CSAPGLAGETDTQYF.

Concerning this clonotype: This beta chain turned up in a library designed for alpha chains; as an off-target read, its abundance says little. V is TRBV5-1 and J is TRBJ2-7; 9 nucleotides align to TRBD1. This CDR3 has 18 residues. Germline assignment: CDR1 SGHRS and CDR2 YFSETQ. The V segment lost 0 bases and the J segment 3 bases; nucleotides outside the gene matches: 13. CDR3 DNA: TGCGCCAGCAGCTTGGCTGGGACAGGGATCCCATCAAACTACGAGCAGTACTTC. It translates to CASSLAGTGIPSNYEQYF.